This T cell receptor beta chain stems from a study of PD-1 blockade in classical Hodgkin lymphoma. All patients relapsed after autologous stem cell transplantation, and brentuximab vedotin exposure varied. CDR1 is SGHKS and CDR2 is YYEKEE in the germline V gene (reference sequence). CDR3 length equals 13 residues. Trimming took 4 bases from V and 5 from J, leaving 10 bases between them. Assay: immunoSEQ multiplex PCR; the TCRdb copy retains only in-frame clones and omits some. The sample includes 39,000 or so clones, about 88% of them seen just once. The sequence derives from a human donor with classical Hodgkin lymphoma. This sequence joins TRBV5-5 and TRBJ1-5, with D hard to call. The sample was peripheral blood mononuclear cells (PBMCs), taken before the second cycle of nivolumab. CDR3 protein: CASSSNRYQPQHF. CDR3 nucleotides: TGTGCCAGCAGCAGCAACAGATATCAGCCCCAGCATTTT.